The clone carrying this T cell receptor beta chain occurred a few times. The target antigen is unknown. This sample is part of a study of T cell repertoires in cytomegalovirus infection. Study in general: Public TCR beta signatures marked donors with CMV infection and the matching HLA.

General study results and limits: Within the response measured ex vivo, HLA-C-restricted CMV-specific TCR beta clonotypes were dominant. Cumulative frequency of public TCR beta families picked out carriers of CMV plus the relevant HLA.

The CDR3 consists of 15 residues. Between the trimmed V and J ends, which lost 3 bases and 5 bases, there was a span of 14 bases. TCRdb analysed the reads with MiXCR anew, one entry per CDR3 protein. The sample includes around 290,000 distinct CDR3 sequences, about 25% of them seen just once. The sequence was obtained from a human donor in good health (CMV status not recorded). Some clones in this sample may be carry-over from other donors' samples. The rearrangement joins TRBV12-3 or TRBV12-4 to TRBJ2-1; D is possibly TRBD1 (6 bases). The source material was PBMCs. The CDR3 loop reads CASSLGAGVDNEQFF. CDR3 DNA sequence: TGTGCCAGCAGTTTGGGGGCCGGGGTAGACAATGAGCAGTTCTTC.